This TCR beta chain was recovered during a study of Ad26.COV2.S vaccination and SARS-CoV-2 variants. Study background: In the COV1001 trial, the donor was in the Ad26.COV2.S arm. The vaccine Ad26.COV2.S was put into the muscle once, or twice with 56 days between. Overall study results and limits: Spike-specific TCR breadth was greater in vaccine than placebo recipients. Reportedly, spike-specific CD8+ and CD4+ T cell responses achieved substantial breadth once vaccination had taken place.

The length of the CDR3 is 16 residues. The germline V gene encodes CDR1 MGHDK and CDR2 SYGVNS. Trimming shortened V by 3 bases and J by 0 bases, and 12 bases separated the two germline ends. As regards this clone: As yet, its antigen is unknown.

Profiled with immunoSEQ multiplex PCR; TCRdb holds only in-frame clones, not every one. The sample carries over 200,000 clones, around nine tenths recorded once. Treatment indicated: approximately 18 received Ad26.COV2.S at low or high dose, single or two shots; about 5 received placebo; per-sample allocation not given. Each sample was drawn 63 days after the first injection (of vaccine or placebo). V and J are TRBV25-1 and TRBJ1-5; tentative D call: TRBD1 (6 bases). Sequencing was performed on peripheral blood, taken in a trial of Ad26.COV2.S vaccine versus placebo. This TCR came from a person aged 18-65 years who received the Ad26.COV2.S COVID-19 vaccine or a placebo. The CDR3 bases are TGTGCCAGCAGTGACGGGGGAGGGGGTAGCAATCAGCCCCAGCATTTT. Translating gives CASSDGGGGSNQPQHF.